A single sample is the source of the 20 T cell receptor beta chains below, sequenced in a study of tissue T cells after allogeneic stem cell transplantation. Time point meaning: mouse harvest day 7 after allogeneic transplant. Each mouse received 10^7 T-cell-depleted marrow cells plus 10^6 splenic CD5+ T cells by tail vein. Method: immunoSEQ multiplex PCR; TCRdb's copy keeps in-frame clones and lacks some. The repertoire holds about 6,700 clones, over 35% seen once, with approximately 7% in the top ten. Sample: gut tissue. These receptor sequences come from a female BALB/c mouse given C57BL/6 T cells with graft-versus-host disease after an allogeneic hematopoietic cell transplant.

With respect to this clone: Germline and genes here are mouse. The CDR3 is cut off 1 residue early in the read; its end comes from the germline J gene. V gene TRBV13-3 combines with J gene TRBJ1-3; no definite D call. V shed 0 bases and J shed 0 bases, with 7 bases lying between them. The CDR3 contains 15 residues. The germline V gene encodes CDR1 NNHDY and CDR2 SYVADS. CDR3 DNA, as far as it was read: TGTGCCAGCAGTGATGCAGGCATTTCTGGAAATACGCTCTAT. Translated, it gives CASSDAGISGNTLY. Given in full, the CDR3 is CASSDAGISGNTLYF.

This clone was seen a few times. Genes and germline are mouse. The read ends 1 residue before the CDR3 terminus; that terminus is restored from the germline J gene. The chain recombines TRBV22 with TRBJ1-1; the DNA was not compared with TRBD1, the D call given in the table. TRBV22 is a pseudogene. This CDR3 region has 13 residues. The CDR3 bases that were read are TGTGCCAGCAAGGGACAAGCAAACACAGAAGTCTTC. The encoded protein is CASKGQANTEVF. In full, the CDR3 is CASKGQANTEVFF.

Judged by abundance, this clone is medium-sized. The gene names here belong to mouse. Coverage ceases 1 residue before the CDR3 finishes, and the germline J gene fills in the end. V and J are TRBV15 and TRBJ2-7; D is uncertain. Trimming left V 1 base short and J 0 bases short, with 7 bases between. From germline, CDR1 is SGHND and CDR2 FRSKSL. This CDR3 spans 14 amino acids. The CDR3 sequence: CASSLGGSSYEQYF. CDR3 DNA (partial): TGTGCCAGCAGTTTAGGAGGGAGCTCCTATGAACAGTAC.

Concerning this clone itself: Germline and genes here are mouse. The read terminates 1 residue ahead of where the CDR3 ends, so the germline J gene completes it. This chain links TRBV13-2 with TRBJ2-1, with D perhaps matching TRBD1 or TRBD2 (6 bases each). The germline V gene has CDR1 NNHNN and CDR2 SYGAGS (reference sequence). The V and J ends lost 0 bases and 5 bases respectively, with 9 bases between them. This CDR3 spans 14 amino acids. The CDR3: CASGDGGRDAEQFF. CDR3 DNA (partial): TGTGCCAGCGGTGATGGGGGGCGAGATGCTGAGCAGTTC.

Judged by abundance, this clone is medium-sized (0.01 to 0.1%). Any gene name here is a mouse gene name. The missing CDR3 end, 1 residue past where the read stops, is filled in from the germline J gene. This rearrangement joins TRBV23 to TRBJ2-7; TRBD2, the D gene given by the table, was not confirmed from the DNA. The CDR3 loop spans 14 amino acids. Germline loops: CDR1 KGHTA, CDR2 FQNQQP. The DNA read from the CDR3 is TGCTCCAGCAGTCAATTGGGGGGGGGTTATGAACAGTAC. It is translated as CSSSQLGGGYEQY. The full CDR3 is CSSSQLGGGYEQYF.

A remark on this clone: Mouse gene names and germline throughout. The read comes to an end 1 residue before the CDR3 does, leaving the germline J gene to fill in the end. This sample also contains other DNA sequences that code for the same CDR3. The rearrangement links TRBV3 to TRBJ2-4; 10 bases match TRBD2. This CDR3 is built from 16 residues. V lost 1 base to trimming and J lost 0 bases; unmatched junction nucleotides: 1. The germline V gene encodes CDR1 SNHLY and CDR2 FYNGKV (reference sequence). CDR3 residues: CASSLGTGGSQNTLYF. The part of the CDR3 DNA that was read is TGTGCCAGCAGCTTAGGGACTGGGGGTAGTCAAAACACCTTGTAC.

In regard to this clone: Gene names follow the mouse nomenclature. The read is 1 residue too short to cover the CDR3 end, so that end is filled in from the germline J gene. The rearrangement links TRBV3 to TRBJ2-4; 8 bases match TRBD2. The CDR3 runs to 15 residues. CDR1 is SNHLY and CDR2 is FYNGKV in the germline V gene (reference sequence). V shed 1 base and J 3 bases; nucleotides not matched to a gene: 3. The part of the CDR3 DNA that was read is TGTGCCAGCAGCTTAGGAAGGGGGGGCCAAAACACCTTGTAC. This codes for CASSLGRGGQNTLY. The CDR3 as a whole reads CASSLGRGGQNTLYF.

Of note for this clone: Gene names follow the mouse nomenclature. The read is 1 residue too short to cover the CDR3 end, so that end is filled in from the germline J gene. The gene calls are TRBV15 and TRBJ1-4; possible D gene TRBD1, 5 bases. Between the trimmed V and J ends, which lost 1 base and 6 bases, there was a span of 6 bases. The CDR3 is 13 amino acids. Per germline, CDR1 SGHND and CDR2 FRSKSL. CDR3 residues: CASSLGRDERLFF. The part of the CDR3 DNA that was read is TGTGCCAGCAGTTTAGGCAGGGACGAAAGATTATTT.

Note on this clone: Mouse germline and gene names are used. The read terminates 1 residue ahead of where the CDR3 ends, so the germline J gene completes it. Other DNA sequences in the sample encode the same CDR3. The chain carries TRBV26 and TRBJ2-4, with a tentative D call TRBD1 (5 bases). CDR1 and CDR2 from the germline V gene are KGHPV and FQNQEV (reference sequence). The CDR3 runs 14 residues. Trimming pared 6 bases from V and 0 bases from J, leaving 10 bases between. CDR3 DNA, as far as it was read: TGTGCCAGCAGCCCCGGACAAAGTCAAAACACCTTGTAC. Its translation is CASSPGQSQNTLY. The full CDR3 is CASSPGQSQNTLYF. Complete variable domain (other parts from reference TRBV26 and TRBJ2-4): NSKVIQTPRYLVKGQGQKAKMRCIPEKGHPVVFWYQQNKNNEFKFLINFQNQEVLQQIDMTEKRFSAECPSNSPCSLEIQSSEAGDSALYLCASSPGQSQNTLYFGAGTRLSVL.

On this clone itself: Genes here carry mouse names. The CDR3 is cut off 1 residue early in the read; its end comes from the germline J gene. This chain joins TRBV20 and TRBJ2-2; 7 bases agree with TRBD1. The V and J ends lost 3 bases and 1 base, in that order; junction bases with no gene match: 2. The CDR3 has 14 amino acids. Germline CDR1 and CDR2: GFQATS and STVNSAI. The sequenced CDR3 bases are TGTGGTGCTAGACGGGACAGAAACACCGGGCAGCTCTAC. It codes for CGARRDRNTGQLY. The CDR3 reads in full as CGARRDRNTGQLYF. Variable domain in full (rest from reference TRBV20 and TRBJ2-2): GALVYQYPRRTICKSGTSMRMECQAVGFQATSVAWYRQSPQKTFELIALSTVNSAIKYEQNFTQEKFPISHPNLSFSSMTVLNAYLEDRGLYLCGARRDRNTGQLYFGEGSKLTVL.

This clone was seen more than once but under ten times. Mouse germline and gene names are used. Read data end 1 residue before the CDR3 end; the end is taken from the germline J gene. V usage is TRBV3 and J usage is TRBJ1-6; D is possibly TRBD1 (6 bases). TRBJ1-6 belongs to the ORF category, with a function that is uncertain. The CDR3 covers 15 residues. V was trimmed by 1 base and J by 7 bases, leaving 11 bases between them. Germline V gene sequence: CDR1 SNHLY, CDR2 FYNGKV (reference sequence). Incomplete CDR3 DNA: TGTGCCAGCAGCTTAGGGCCGGGACAAAATTCGCCCCTCTAC. This codes for CASSLGPGQNSPLY. The whole CDR3 sequence is CASSLGPGQNSPLYF.

This clone was counted a few times. Mouse names are used for the genes. The read finishes 1 residue shy of the CDR3 end, and the germline J gene is used to complete it. The chain joins TRBV23 to TRBJ2-4; TRBD1 was called by the table and not checked on the DNA. Germline V gene lookup returns CDR1 KGHTA and CDR2 FQNQQP. The CDR3 is made up of 14 amino acids. The covered CDR3 bases are TGCTCCAGCAGTCAATCGGGACAGGGGGACACCTTGTAC. This gives the protein CSSSQSGQGDTLY. The CDR3 as a whole reads CSSSQSGQGDTLYF. The full variable domain, with the rest looked up from reference TRBV23 and TRBJ2-4, is DAAVTQKPRYLIKMKGQEAEMKCIPEKGHTAVFWYQQKQSKELKFLIYFQNQQPLDQIDMVKERFSAVCPSSSLCSLGIRTCEAEDSALYLCSSSQSGQGDTLYFGAGTRLSVL.

In the case of this clone: Gene names denote mouse genes. The read comes to an end 1 residue before the CDR3 does, leaving the germline J gene to fill in the end. V gene TRBV13-2 combines with J gene TRBJ2-7, with 12 bases identical to TRBD2. The CDR3 spans 16 residues. Germline lookup yields CDR1 NNHNN and CDR2 SYGAGS (reference sequence). With 0 bases clipped from V and 7 bases from J, the junction kept 8 bases outside the gene matches. The CDR3: CASGDATGGARGEQYF. The DNA read from the CDR3 is TGTGCCAGCGGTGATGCGACTGGGGGGGCGCGGGGGGAACAGTAC.

With respect to this clone: Gene names follow the mouse nomenclature. The read terminates 1 residue ahead of where the CDR3 ends, so the germline J gene completes it. V is TRBV23 and J is TRBJ2-4; the table assigns TRBD1, which was not confirmed against the DNA. The CDR3 consists of 13 residues. Germline V gene data show CDR1 as KGHTA and CDR2 as FQNQQP. The DNA read from the CDR3 is TGCTCCAGCAGTCAACAGGGTCAAAACACCTTGTAC. Its protein product is CSSSQQGQNTLY. The full CDR3 protein reads CSSSQQGQNTLYF.

Comment on this clone: The gene names here belong to mouse. The CDR3 end falls 1 residue outside the read, so it is completed with the germline J gene. This chain links TRBV23 with TRBJ1-5; the table gives TRBD1 as D, unverified against the DNA. CDR3 length: 17 residues. Germline values: CDR1 KGHTA, CDR2 FQNQQP. CDR3 protein: CSSSQSRQGYNNQAPLF. The sequenced part of the CDR3 DNA is TGCTCCAGCAGTCAATCGCGACAGGGGTATAACAACCAGGCTCCGCTT. Based on the CDR3 plus reference TRBV23 and TRBJ1-5, the full variable domain is DAAVTQKPRYLIKMKGQEAEMKCIPEKGHTAVFWYQQKQSKELKFLIYFQNQQPLDQIDMVKERFSAVCPSSSLCSLGIRTCEAEDSALYLCSSSQSRQGYNNQAPLFGEGTRLSVL.

As to this clone: Gene names follow the mouse nomenclature. The observed sequence ends 1 residue before the CDR3 terminus, with the missing tail filled in from the germline J gene. Additional DNA sequences in this sample encode the identical CDR3. V usage is TRBV19 and J usage is TRBJ1-1, with 8 bases matching TRBD1. CDR3 length: 14 residues. Germline values: CDR1 FNHDT, CDR2 SITEND (reference sequence). Trimming took 7 bases from V and 1 from J; bases not matched to a gene: 6. CDR3 amino acids: CASPQGAGNTEVFF. CDR3 DNA, as far as it was read: TGTGCCAGCCCCCAGGGGGCGGGGAACACAGAAGTCTTC.

Regarding this clone: The listed genes are named as in mouse. Coverage ceases 1 residue before the CDR3 finishes, and the germline J gene fills in the end. The chain has TRBV31 and TRBJ1-3; TRBD1 agrees at 7 bases. J was trimmed by 0 bases and V by 3 bases; bases with no gene match: 2. The germline CDR1 and CDR2 sequences are GKSSPN and SITVG. There are 14 residues in the CDR3. The CDR3 region is CAWSTGVSGNTLYF. The sequenced CDR3 bases are TGTGCCTGGAGCACAGGGGTTTCTGGAAATACGCTCTAT.

Details on this clone: Genes here carry mouse names. The missing CDR3 end, 1 residue past where the read stops, is filled in from the germline J gene. V usage is TRBV3 and J usage is TRBJ2-7; 9 bases match TRBD2. V shed 3 bases, J shed 4 bases, and the junction held 4 bases outside the gene matches. The CDR3 contains 14 residues. Germline V CDR1 and CDR2: SNHLY, FYNGKV (reference sequence). The DNA read from the CDR3 is TGTGCCAGCAGCTTCTCTGGGGGGGTTTATGAACAGTAC. It codes for CASSFSGGVYEQY. The full-length CDR3 reads as CASSFSGGVYEQYF.

Regarding this clone: Germline and genes: mouse. Sequencing ends 1 residue short of the CDR3 end; the germline J gene provides the rest. This chain uses TRBV23 with TRBJ2-4; no DNA check was done on the table's D call, TRBD2. Germline values: CDR1 KGHTA, CDR2 FQNQQP. This CDR3 is 15 amino acids long. Incomplete CDR3 DNA: TGCTCCAGCAGTCAAACGGGACTGGGGGGAAACACCTTGTAC. This translates into CSSSQTGLGGNTLY. The entire CDR3 is CSSSQTGLGGNTLYF.

Details on this clone: Here the gene names and germline are mouse. With the read ending 1 residue before the CDR3 end, the germline J gene is used to fill in that end. The chain links TRBV26 to TRBJ1-2, with D unresolved. Germline CDR1 is KGHPV and CDR2 is FQNQEV (reference sequence). This CDR3 comprises 13 residues. Trimming stripped 2 bases from V and 4 bases from J, with 8 bases between. The CDR3 sequence is CASSLAGFSDYTF. CDR3 DNA, as far as it was read: TGTGCCAGCAGTCTGGCGGGATTCTCCGACTACACC.